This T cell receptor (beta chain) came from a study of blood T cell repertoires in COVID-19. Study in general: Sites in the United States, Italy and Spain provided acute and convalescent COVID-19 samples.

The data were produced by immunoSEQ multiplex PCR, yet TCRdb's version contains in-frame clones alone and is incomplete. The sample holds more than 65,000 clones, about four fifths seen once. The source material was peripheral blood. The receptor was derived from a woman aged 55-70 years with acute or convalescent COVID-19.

CDR3 protein: CASSFNRGLNEKLFF. CDR3 nucleotide sequence: TGTGCCAGCAGCTTTAACAGGGGGCTTAATGAAAAACTGTTTTTT. This chain connects TRBV7-2 to TRBJ1-4, with 9 bases that match TRBD1. CDR1 is SGHTA, CDR2 FQGNSA, per germline. The trim removed 3 bases at V and 4 bases at J, leaving 3 bases unmatched. CDR3 length: 15 amino acids.